One and the same sample provided the 21 T cell receptor beta chains below, sequenced in a study of neurological immune-mediated disorders. Each CDR3 protein is one row after TCRdb ran MiXCR on the 5' RACE reads. The sample shows almost 85,000 distinct CDR3 sequences, 2.5% to 3% of them seen only once. The sequencing input was PBMCs. All receptors derive from a woman in her twenties or thirties with multiple sclerosis.

There are many counts of this clonotype. The chain recombines TRBV20-1 with TRBJ2-7, with a tentative D call TRBD1 (6 bases). Germline V lookup: CDR1 DFQATT, CDR2 SNEGSKA (reference sequence). The CDR3 has 14 residues. The V end lost 3 bases, the J end lost 3 bases, and 15 bases lay between the germline ends. CDR3 loop: CSARGVGQYYEQYF. CDR3 nucleotide sequence: TGCAGTGCTAGGGGCGTTGGACAGTACTACGAGCAGTACTTC.

At least ten counts were recorded for this clonotype. This chain connects TRBV21-1 to TRBJ1-3. TRBV21-1 is listed as a pseudogene. The CDR3 loop spans 16 amino acids. The CDR3 DNA follows: TGTGCCAGCAGCTCACCGGAACAGGGATCTGGAAACACCATATATTTT. It encodes CASSSPEQGSGNTIYF.

This clonotype was detected ten times or more. The chain recombines TRBV5-1 with TRBJ2-7; TRBD2 matches at 7 bases. Germline lookup yields CDR1 SGHRS and CDR2 YFSETQ. The CDR3 runs 15 residues. Trimming took 0 bases from V and 3 from J; bases not matched to a gene: 6. CDR3 in amino acids: CASSLEAGQYYEQYF. In DNA form, the CDR3 reads TGCGCCAGCAGCTTGGAAGCGGGGCAGTACTACGAGCAGTACTTC.

This clonotype was detected many times. This rearrangement joins TRBV27 to TRBJ2-7; TRBD1 or TRBD2 may be the D gene (6 bases each). The CDR3 loop spans 15 amino acids. Germline CDR1 and CDR2: MNHEY and SMNVEV (reference sequence). Deletions cut 3 bases from V and 2 bases from J, with 14 bases between. The CDR3 is CASSFQFGGPYEQYF. The CDR3 DNA reads TGTGCCAGCAGTTTTCAGTTTGGGGGGCCCTACGAGCAGTACTTC.

This clonotype was detected ten times or more. The V gene is TRBV14, the J gene TRBJ1-2; 7 bases agree with TRBD1. Germline lookup yields CDR1 SGHDN and CDR2 FVKESK. The junction had 3 bases not matched to a gene; V was cut back by 0 bases and J by 11 bases. The CDR3 is 12 residues long. The CDR3 DNA reads TGTGCCAGCAGCCAAGATTCAGGGGGTTACACCTTC. The encoded protein is CASSQDSGGYTF.

This clonotype was found many times. This chain links TRBV7-2 with TRBJ2-3; D ambiguous. Trimming removed 1 base at V and 0 bases at J, with 5 bases between. The CDR3 extends over 14 amino acids. Germline V gene data show CDR1 as SGHTA and CDR2 as FQGNSA. CDR3 DNA sequence: TGTGCCAGCAGCTTAGACTCTAGCACAGATACGCAGTATTTT. This sequence encodes CASSLDSSTDTQYF.

Concerning this clonotype itself: Given a much more abundant clone one base away, this may be a read error. The chain combines TRBV28 with TRBJ2-6; perhaps TRBD1 as D (7 bases). The CDR3 contains 17 residues. From germline, CDR1 is MDHEN and CDR2 SYDVKM. CDR3 DNA sequence: TGTGCCAGCAGTTCGACAGGGAGGCCTCCTGGGGCCAAAGTCCTGACTTTC. Translation: CASSSTGRPPGAKVLTF.

This clonotype was found many times. This chain uses TRBV12-3 or TRBV12-4 with TRBJ1-3, with D uncertain. The CDR3 is 15 residues long. V was shortened by 3 bases and J by 0 bases, with 9 bases between the two germline ends. The CDR3 loop reads CASSFLADSGNTIYF. In DNA form, the CDR3 reads TGTGCCAGCAGTTTTTTAGCAGACTCTGGAAACACCATATATTTT.

This clonotype has ten or more counts. The genes are TRBV6-5 and TRBJ1-4, with 8 bases that match TRBD1. Germline V lookup: CDR1 MNHEY, CDR2 SVGAGI. Germline trimming cut 6 bases from V and 5 bases from J; bases unmatched to any gene: 5. This CDR3 is 14 amino acids long. The CDR3 protein is CASSDRGANEKLFF. CDR3 nucleotide sequence: TGTGCCAGCAGCGACAGGGGCGCAAATGAAAAACTGTTTTTT.

V gene TRBV12-3 or TRBV12-4 combines with J gene TRBJ1-2, with D uncertain. This CDR3 has 14 residues. The V and J ends lost 3 bases and 8 bases respectively, with 16 bases between them. CDR3 bases: TGTGCCAGCAGTTTCATGACCGGTGCCGTGGGCTACACCTTC. Translated, it gives CASSFMTGAVGYTF.

In its sample, this clonotype was seen many times. The genes are TRBV24-1 and TRBJ2-2; the D gene is possibly TRBD1 (5 bases). CDR1 KGHDR and CDR2 SFDVKD come from the germline V gene. CDR3 size: 15 residues. V was pared by 6 bases and J by 3 bases, with 13 bases between. The CDR3 region has the DNA TGTGCCACCAGTCACACCGCCAGGGACACCGGGGAGCTGTTTTTT. Translation: CATSHTARDTGELFF.

This clonotype has ten or more counts. This chain uses TRBV28 with TRBJ2-2; TRBD1 matches 8 bases. Germline-derived CDR1 and CDR2 are MDHEN and SYDVKM. The CDR3 has 14 amino acids. V was clipped by 4 bases and J by 6 bases; unmatched bases: 4. The CDR3 sequence: CASSSRGQAGELFF. CDR3 in DNA: TGTGCCAGCAGTTCCCGGGGACAGGCCGGGGAGCTGTTTTTT.

This clonotype was counted at least ten times. V usage is TRBV12-3 or TRBV12-4 and J usage is TRBJ1-5, with D perhaps TRBD1 (5 bases). This CDR3 is 13 amino acids long. V lost 5 bases, J lost 7 bases, and 12 bases lay in between. The CDR3 nucleotides read TGTGCCAGCAGTCCCTCGGGGGGGCAGCCCCAGCATTTT. Translating it yields CASSPSGGQPQHF.

This clonotype occurred many times. The rearrangement uses TRBV6-2 or TRBV6-3 and TRBJ2-5; unclear D gene. This CDR3 contains 13 residues. Germline CDR1 reads MNHEY; CDR2 reads SVGEGT. V lost 8 bases and J lost 1, with 11 bases in between. CDR3 protein: CASGVVVQETQYF. For the CDR3, the DNA is TGTGCCAGCGGGGTAGTAGTCCAAGAGACCCAGTACTTC.

Many counts were recorded for this clonotype. The chain combines TRBV20-1 with TRBJ2-7; tentative D call: TRBD1 (6 bases). CDR1 DFQATT and CDR2 SNEGSKA come from the germline V gene (reference sequence). The CDR3 runs to 14 residues. V lost 3 bases and J lost 2, with 14 bases in between. As DNA, the CDR3 is TGCAGTGCTAGGGACAGACAGGAACCCTACGAGCAGTACTTC. Its translation is CSARDRQEPYEQYF.

Many counts were recorded for this clonotype. The rearrangement links TRBV7-6 to TRBJ2-3; no clear D. Germline values: CDR1 SGHVS, CDR2 FNYEAQ. The ends were cut back, 1 base at V and 4 bases at J, with 6 bases in the middle. This CDR3 has 13 amino acids. The CDR3 bases are TGTGCCAGCAGCTTAGGTAGCTCAGATACGCAGTATTTT. It yields the protein CASSLGSSDTQYF. Together with reference TRBV7-6 and TRBJ2-3, the CDR3 gives the full variable domain: GAGVSQSPRYKVTKRGQDVALRCDPISGHVSLYWYRQALGQGPEFLTYFNYEAQQDKSGLPNDRFSAERPEGSISTLTIQRTEQRDSAMYRCASSLGSSDTQYFGPGTRLTVL.

This clonotype was counted ten times or more. The chain is built from TRBV7-9 and TRBJ2-1; D gene unclear. The V and J ends lost 0 bases and 4 bases respectively, with 4 bases between them. From germline, CDR1 is SEHNR and CDR2 FQNEAQ (reference sequence). The CDR3 has 13 residues. The CDR3 loop is CASSLADYNEQFF. CDR3 nucleotide sequence: TGTGCCAGCAGCTTAGCGGATTACAATGAGCAGTTCTTC.

In its sample, this clonotype was seen many times. V usage is TRBV7-8 and J usage is TRBJ2-1, with D possibly being TRBD2 (7 bases). V shed 3 bases and J shed 7 bases, with 10 bases lying between them. The CDR3 totals 13 residues. The germline V gene has CDR1 SGHVS and CDR2 FQNEAQ. The CDR3 DNA follows: TGTGCCAGCAGCTTGAGGGGGGGGAATGAGCAGTTCTTC. Residues: CASSLRGGNEQFF.

This clonotype was observed many times. The chain has TRBV20-1 and TRBJ1-1; tentatively, D is TRBD1 (5 bases). V was shortened by 0 bases and J by 4 bases, with 15 bases between the two germline ends. The CDR3 consists of 15 residues. In germline, CDR1 is DFQATT, CDR2 SNEGSKA (reference sequence). CDR3 sequence: CSARDGGDRRTEAFF. As DNA, the CDR3 is TGCAGTGCTAGAGATGGGGGGGATAGACGCACTGAAGCTTTCTTT.

This clonotype occurred many times. The chain uses TRBV29-1 and TRBJ1-2; 7 nucleotides match TRBD1. This CDR3 contains 14 residues. CDR1 is SQVTM, CDR2 ANQGSEA, per germline. V lost 7 bases and J lost 8; bases outside the gene matches: 16. The CDR3 region has the DNA TGCAGCGCCGTGAGGGACAGCGAACCGGGAGGCTACACCTTC. Translated, it gives CSAVRDSEPGGYTF.

The chain links TRBV12-3 or TRBV12-4 to TRBJ2-3, with D perhaps assigned TRBD1 or TRBD2 (5 bases each). The CDR3 runs to 14 residues. Trimming cost V 6 bases and J 0 bases, with 10 bases left between them. The CDR3 DNA follows: TGTGCCAGCAGGCCGGGACGTAGCACAGATACGCAGTATTTT. It yields the protein CASRPGRSTDTQYF.